Below, one TCR beta chain is given with its context. Its antigen is unknown. Measured with immunoSEQ multiplex PCR; TCRdb has only the in-frame clones, and not every one. The table records about 39,000 clones, 90% to 95% of them present only once. The data belong to a study of monozygotic twins with cystic fibrosis. Whole-study context: Library input was around 3.2 micrograms of fragmented DNA, with 15 PCR cycles. General study points: Low clonality (median around 0.0096) suggested a mostly naive repertoire. Monozygotic CF twin pairs shared significantly more nucleotide-identical clonotypes than unrelated CF individuals did.

Germline V gives CDR1 LNHDA, CDR2 SQIVND (reference sequence). This CDR3 has 12 residues. Trimming pared 6 bases from V and 6 bases from J, leaving 11 bases between. The sequenced sample was blood. This TCR was sampled from a boy between 2 and 10 years old with cystic fibrosis. V and J are TRBV19 and TRBJ1-2; TRBD1 might be the D (5 bases). The CDR3 here is CASRSGLNGYTF. The CDR3 DNA reads as TGTGCCAGTAGATCGGGACTAAATGGCTACACCTTC. Complete variable domain (other parts from reference TRBV19 and TRBJ1-2): DGGITQSPKYLFRKEGQNVTLSCEQNLNHDAMYWYRQDPGQGLRLIYYSQIVNDFQKGDIAEGYSVSREKKESFPLTVTSAQKNPTAFYLCASRSGLNGYTFGSGTRLTVV.